This passage covers 29 T cell receptor beta chains from one sample sequenced in a study of OX40 agonist ivuxolimab in advanced cancers. The data were produced by immunoSEQ multiplex PCR, yet TCRdb's version contains in-frame clones alone and is incomplete. The sample consists of roughly 81,000 clones, 88% of them appearing once. Sample: CD4+ or CD8+ T cells sorted from blood, taken in a trial of the OX40 agonist ivuxolimab. The receptors originated from an adult with an advanced solid tumor such as melanoma, head and neck, liver or kidney cancer.

For this clone: Since the CDR3 does not end with the conserved phenylalanine or tryptophan, this likely comes from a read error. The chain has TRBV5-5 and TRBJ1-6, with D possibly matching TRBD1 (5 bases). The CDR3 consists of 14 residues. V lost 4 bases and J lost 10, with 15 bases in between. Germline V gene data show CDR1 as SGHKS and CDR2 as YYEKEE (reference sequence). The CDR3 DNA reads as TGTGCCAGCAGCACCGGCGGGGGAGAGTCACCCCTCCACCTT. Encoded protein: CASSTGGGESPLHL.

The CDR3 region has the DNA TGTGCCAGCAGCCGGGATCAAATCGGAGCGGGGGGCCAGTACGAGCAGTACTTC. It yields the protein CASSRDQIGAGGQYEQYF. V gene TRBV4-2 combines with J gene TRBJ2-7; 9 bases align to TRBD2. CDR3 length: 18 residues. Trimming cost V 4 bases and J 4 bases; bases outside gene matches: 17. Germline V gene data show CDR1 as LGHNA and CDR2 as YNFKEQ.

This clone was seen once. J is TRBJ2-1 and V is TRBV15, with 8 bases lining up with TRBD1. The CDR3 is made up of 15 amino acids. Trimming took 5 bases from V and 4 from J; bases not matched to a gene: 7. Germline V gene data show CDR1 as LNHNV and CDR2 as YYDKDF (reference sequence). CDR3: CATSRRDRRYNEQFF. The DNA for the CDR3 is TGTGCCACCAGCCGGCGGGACAGGCGATACAATGAGCAGTTCTTC.

The chain is built from TRBV15 and TRBJ1-1, with D hard to call. Trimming stripped 0 bases from V and 1 base from J, with 12 bases between. The CDR3 consists of 16 residues. The germline V gene has CDR1 LNHNV and CDR2 YYDKDF (reference sequence). The CDR3 coding sequence is TGTGCCACCAGCAGAGATCGTATAGGGTCGAACACTGAAGCTTTCTTT. Translation: CATSRDRIGSNTEAFF. Using reference TRBV15 and TRBJ1-1 for the parts outside the CDR3, the full variable domain is DAMVIQNPRYQVTQFGKPVTLSCSQTLNHNVMYWYQQKSSQAPKLLFHYYDKDFNNEADTPDNFQSRRPNTSFCFLDIRSPGLGDTAMYLCATSRDRIGSNTEAFFGQGTRLTVV.

The chain recombines TRBV6-5 with TRBJ1-1; possibly TRBD1 for D (6 bases). V shed 5 bases and J shed 3 bases, with 13 bases lying between them. CDR3 length: 14 amino acids. In germline, CDR1 is MNHEY, CDR2 SVGAGI. The CDR3 sequence: CASSKGGRYTEAFF. The DNA of the CDR3 is TGTGCCAGCAGTAAGGGGGGCCGGTACACTGAAGCTTTCTTT.

The chain has TRBV7-3 and TRBJ2-5; TRBD2 is a possible D gene (7 bases). V was clipped by 5 bases and J by 5 bases, with 15 bases between them. The CDR3 totals 14 residues. Per germline, CDR1 SGHTA and CDR2 FQGTGA. CDR3 amino acids: CASSPGGLGETQYF. In nucleotides, the CDR3 is TGTGCCAGCAGCCCCGGGGGGCTGGGTGAGACCCAGTACTTC.

This clone counts as medium-sized. V usage is TRBV5-4 and J usage is TRBJ2-7; TRBD2 aligns across 8 bases. In germline, CDR1 is SGHNT, CDR2 YYREEE (reference sequence). The CDR3 covers 15 residues. J lost 6 bases, V lost 7 bases, and 15 bases had no gene match. The chain's CDR3 is CASSRGGTEASEQYF. Written as DNA, the CDR3 is TGTGCCAGCTCCCGCGGGGGGACCGAAGCATCCGAGCAGTACTTC.

The gene calls are TRBV7-9 and TRBJ2-7, with D tentatively TRBD2 (5 bases). The V gene lost 4 bases and the J gene lost 6 bases, with 7 bases spanning the gap. This CDR3 has 11 amino acids. Germline V gene sequence: CDR1 SEHNR, CDR2 FQNEAQ (reference sequence). In DNA, the CDR3 is TGTGCCAGCAGCTCCGGGATCGAGCAGTACTTC. It specifies CASSSGIEQYF. Full variable domain (missing parts from reference TRBV7-9 and TRBJ2-7): DTGVSQNPRHKITKRGQNVTFRCDPISEHNRLYWYRQTLGQGPEFLTYFQNEAQLEKSRLLSDRFSAERPKGSFSTLEIQRTEQGDSAMYLCASSSGIEQYFGPGTRLTVT.

V gene TRBV9 combines with J gene TRBJ2-7; D uncertain. This CDR3 contains 13 residues. Germline CDR1 SGDLS, CDR2 YYNGEE. The V gene lost 3 bases and the J gene lost 5 bases, with 12 bases spanning the gap. The CDR3 region is CASSGLSFDEQYF. The CDR3 bases are TGTGCCAGCAGCGGCCTAAGTTTTGACGAGCAGTACTTC.

CDR3 nucleotides: TGTGCCAGCTATAGAGGGACGGATCGTAATGAAAAACTGTTTTTT. This codes for CASYRGTDRNEKLFF. The V call is TRBV19, the J call TRBJ1-4, with D possibly matching TRBD1 (5 bases). The germline V gene encodes CDR1 LNHDA and CDR2 SQIVND (reference sequence). Trimming removed 9 bases at V and 4 bases at J, with 18 bases between. This CDR3 has 15 amino acids.

This clone was seen only once. The chain has TRBV10-3 and TRBJ1-1, with D uncertain. This CDR3 has 12 residues. Per germline, CDR1 ENHRY and CDR2 SYGVKD. The ends were cut back, 10 bases at V and 5 bases at J, with 14 bases in the middle. The CDR3 spells CATSEFSTEAFF. CDR3 nucleotide sequence: TGTGCCACCTCCGAGTTTAGTACTGAAGCTTTCTTT.

V usage is TRBV19 and J usage is TRBJ1-5; D remains unclear. CDR3 length: 18 amino acids. Trimming shortened V by 0 bases and J by 0 bases, and 15 bases separated the two germline ends. Germline V gene data show CDR1 as LNHDA and CDR2 as SQIVND (reference sequence). The CDR3 spells CASSIDRAGFYSNQPQHF. In DNA form, the CDR3 reads TGTGCCAGTAGTATAGATCGGGCGGGGTTTTATAGCAATCAGCCCCAGCATTTT.

The chain has TRBV5-1 and TRBJ2-5; D not resolved. This CDR3 contains 15 residues. Trimming took 1 base from V and 4 from J, leaving 14 bases between them. The germline V gene has CDR1 SGHRS and CDR2 YFSETQ. The CDR3 region has the DNA TGCGCCAGCAGCTTGAGAAGTCTACAATTAGAGACCCAGTACTTC. It is translated as CASSLRSLQLETQYF.

This rearrangement joins TRBV6-6 to TRBJ1-6, with D uncertain. The CDR3 has 15 residues. Deletions cut 0 bases from V and 4 bases from J, with 7 bases between. Germline V gives CDR1 MNHNY, CDR2 SVGAGI (reference sequence). The CDR3 reads CASSYSVRYNSPLHF. CDR3 in DNA: TGTGCCAGCAGTTACTCTGTACGGTATAATTCACCCCTCCACTTT.

The V gene is TRBV9, the J gene TRBJ1-3; no reliable D call. The CDR3 totals 15 residues. Trimming removed 0 bases from V and 1 base from J, with 8 bases in between. CDR1 and CDR2 (germline): SGDLS, YYNGEE. As DNA, the CDR3 is TGTGCCAGCAGCGTAGGGGGAAGATCTGGAAACACCATATATTTT. Its translation is CASSVGGRSGNTIYF.

This clone appeared a few times. The V and J genes are TRBV9 and TRBJ2-7, with 7 bases aligning to TRBD2. This CDR3 contains 17 residues. V gave up 4 bases and J gave up 0 bases; unmatched junction bases: 13. Germline V gives CDR1 SGDLS, CDR2 YYNGEE. CDR3 protein: CASSPVGGTTNSYEQYF. The CDR3 DNA follows: TGTGCCAGCAGCCCCGTAGGAGGGACTACCAACTCCTACGAGCAGTACTTC.

The CDR3 DNA reads TGTGCCAGCAGGATACAGGGGATGGCCGGGGAGCTGTTTTTT. It encodes CASRIQGMAGELFF. This chain joins TRBV6-6 and TRBJ2-2, with 7 positions matching TRBD1. CDR1 is MNHNY, CDR2 SVGAGI, per germline (reference sequence). V lost 6 bases and J lost 6; bases outside the gene matches: 7. CDR3 size: 14 residues.

The rearrangement joins TRBV5-4 to TRBJ1-4; D unresolved. The CDR3 is 14 amino acids. The V gene lost 5 bases and the J gene lost 0 bases, with 8 bases spanning the gap. CDR1 is SGHNT, CDR2 YYREEE, per germline (reference sequence). Written as DNA, the CDR3 is TGTGCCAGCAGTCTTGGGGCAACTAATGAAAAACTGTTTTTT. It is translated as CASSLGATNEKLFF.

The chain combines TRBV5-1 with TRBJ2-5; the D is unclear. The CDR3 contains 14 residues. V lost 1 base and J 1 base, leaving 8 bases between the germline ends. In germline, CDR1 is SGHRS, CDR2 YFSETQ. DNA for the CDR3: TGCGCCAGCAGCTTGATGGTGGGCCAAGAGACCCAGTACTTC. Translating it yields CASSLMVGQETQYF.

The chain recombines TRBV7-9 with TRBJ2-7; D possibly corresponds to TRBD1 (6 bases). Germline V gene data show CDR1 as SEHNR and CDR2 as FQNEAQ (reference sequence). V lost 4 bases to trimming and J lost 3 bases, with 16 bases between them. The CDR3 totals 15 residues. CDR3 nucleotides: TGTGCCAGCAGCTCCCGGAGGACAGTGGGCTACGAGCAGTACTTC. The encoded protein is CASSSRRTVGYEQYF.

This clone was recorded once. The V and J genes are TRBV5-1 and TRBJ1-1; TRBD1 aligns across 8 bases. The germline CDR1 and CDR2 sequences are SGHRS and YFSETQ. The CDR3 consists of 15 residues. Unmatched junction bases numbered 3, after V lost 2 bases and J lost 0 bases. CDR3 sequence: CASSFGQGLNTEAFF. The CDR3 region has the DNA TGCGCCAGCAGCTTCGGACAGGGATTGAACACTGAAGCTTTCTTT.

The chain links TRBV20-1 to TRBJ1-2; D remains ambiguous. V dropped 3 bases and J dropped 8 bases, with 10 bases sitting between them. The CDR3 runs 11 residues. CDR1 and CDR2 from the germline V gene are DFQATT and SNEGSKA (reference sequence). This chain's CDR3 is CSARAIGGYTF. As DNA, the CDR3 is TGCAGTGCTAGGGCGATCGGGGGCTACACCTTC.

This rearrangement joins TRBV5-8 to TRBJ1-2, with D maybe TRBD1 (5 bases). Between the trimmed V and J ends, which lost 4 bases and 3 bases, there was a span of 19 bases. Germline V gives CDR1 SGHTS, CDR2 YDEGEE. CDR3 length: 16 amino acids. The CDR3, as DNA: TGTGCCAGCAGCCCAGACGTTTTTGGGACTGACTATGGCTACACCTTC. Residues: CASSPDVFGTDYGYTF. The full variable domain, its missing parts supplied by reference TRBV5-8 and TRBJ1-2, is EAGVTQSPTHLIKTRGQQATLRCSPISGHTSVYWYQQALGLGLQFLLWYDEGEERNRGNFPPRFSGRQFPNYSSELNVNALELEDSALYLCASSPDVFGTDYGYTFGSGTRLTVV.

This clone was detected once. V and J are TRBV18 and TRBJ1-5; possible D gene TRBD1, 6 bases. The CDR3 has 17 residues. V was clipped by 0 bases and J by 9 bases, with 21 bases between them. CDR1 is KGHSH and CDR2 is LQKENI in the germline V gene. The CDR3 here is CASSPPPGNRAQGPQHF. The CDR3 DNA reads as TGTGCCAGCTCACCACCCCCTGGGAACAGGGCCCAAGGGCCCCAGCATTTT.

The chain uses TRBV5-1 and TRBJ1-6, with TRBD1 matching over 11 bases. The trim removed 4 bases at V and 5 bases at J, leaving 5 bases unmatched. The CDR3 is 16 amino acids. Germline V gene data show CDR1 as SGHRS and CDR2 as YFSETQ. CDR3 sequence (DNA): TGCGCCAGCAGCCTGGGACAGGGGGAACATAATTCACCCCTCCACTTT. This sequence encodes CASSLGQGEHNSPLHF.

The genes are TRBV6-5 and TRBJ1-6; 7 bases map to TRBD1. Germline V gene lookup returns CDR1 MNHEY and CDR2 SVGAGI. This CDR3 spans 13 amino acids. Trimming at V came to 6 bases and at J to 8 bases, leaving 4 bases not matched to a gene. CDR3 in DNA: TGTGCCAGCAGCCGGGACAGATATTCACCCCTCCACTTT. Its protein is CASSRDRYSPLHF.

J is TRBJ1-5 and V is TRBV28; D is unresolved. Trimming took off 6 bases at V and 9 bases at J, with 9 bases between the two ends. CDR3 length equals 11 residues. The germline V gene encodes CDR1 MDHEN and CDR2 SYDVKM. CDR3 loop: CASSEAPPQHF. The CDR3 DNA reads as TGTGCCAGCAGCGAGGCCCCGCCCCAGCATTTT.

V gene TRBV5-8 combines with J gene TRBJ1-5, with 7 bases aligning to TRBD1. After removal of 4 bases from V and 3 bases from J, the junction contained 7 bases not matched to a gene. Germline loops: CDR1 SGHTS, CDR2 YDEGEE. The CDR3 is made up of 15 amino acids. The CDR3 loop reads CASSRGDRDNQPQHF. As DNA, the CDR3 is TGTGCCAGCAGCCGCGGGGACAGAGACAATCAGCCCCAGCATTTT.

This chain links TRBV25-1 with TRBJ1-5; D ambiguous. V dropped 3 bases and J dropped 7 bases, with 7 bases sitting between them. CDR1 MGHDK and CDR2 SYGVNS come from the germline V gene. The CDR3 runs 12 residues. CDR3: CASSDGRQPQHF. The CDR3 nucleotides read TGTGCCAGCAGTGATGGTAGGCAGCCCCAGCATTTT.